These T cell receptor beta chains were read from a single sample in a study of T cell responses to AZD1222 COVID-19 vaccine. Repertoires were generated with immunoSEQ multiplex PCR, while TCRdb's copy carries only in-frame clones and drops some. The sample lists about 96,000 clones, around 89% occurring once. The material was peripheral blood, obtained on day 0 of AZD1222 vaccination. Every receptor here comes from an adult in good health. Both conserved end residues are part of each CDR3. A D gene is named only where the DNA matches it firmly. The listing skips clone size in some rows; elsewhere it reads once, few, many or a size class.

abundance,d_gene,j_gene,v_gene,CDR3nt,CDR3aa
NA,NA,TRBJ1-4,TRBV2,TGTGCCAGCAGTGAACTTACAGTGAGTGAAAAACTGTTTTTT,CASSELTVSEKLFF
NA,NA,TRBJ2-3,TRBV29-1,TGCAGCGTTGACACAGATACGCAGTATTTT,CSVDTDTQYF
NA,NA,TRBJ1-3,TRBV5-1,TGCGCCAGCAGCTCCCCCGGGACCCTCGGAAACACCATATATTTT,CASSSPGTLGNTIYF
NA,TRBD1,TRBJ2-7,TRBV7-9,TGTGCCAGCAGCTTAGGTCTGTCAGGGGGCTCCTACGAGCAGTACTTC,CASSLGLSGGSYEQYF
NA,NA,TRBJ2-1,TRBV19,TGTGCCAGTAGTATTCGACAGGCCCGTTACAATGAGCAGTTCTTC,CASSIRQARYNEQFF
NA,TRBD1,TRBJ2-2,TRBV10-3,TGTGCCATCAGTGAACAGGGGGCGCTTACCGGGGAGCTGTTTTTT,CAISEQGALTGELFF
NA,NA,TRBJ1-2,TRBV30,TGTGCCTGGACCTTAAAAGGGCAGGGACGGTACACCTTC,CAWTLKGQGRYTF
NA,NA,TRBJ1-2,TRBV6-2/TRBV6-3,TGTGCCAGCAGTTACTCGCGGCAGATAGCTAACTATGGCTACACCTTC,CASSYSRQIANYGYTF
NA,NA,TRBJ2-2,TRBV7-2,TGTGCCAGCAGCTTAGTCCGGGGGTCATTGGCCGGGGAGCTGTTTTTT,CASSLVRGSLAGELFF
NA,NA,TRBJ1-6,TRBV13,TGTGCCAGCACCCGCCAGGTACGGGGTTATAATTCACCCCTCCACTTT,CASTRQVRGYNSPLHF
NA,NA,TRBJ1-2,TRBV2,TGTGCCTCAAGAGAGGGCTTCTCTAACTATGGCTACACCTTC,CASREGFSNYGYTF
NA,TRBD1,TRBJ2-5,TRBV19,TGTGCCAGTAGTATAAAACAGGGGGCTAGGAAGACCCAGTACTTC,CASSIKQGARKTQYF
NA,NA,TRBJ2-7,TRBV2,TGTGCCAGCAGTGCCCCCCCGCAGGGTGCCTACGAGCAGTACTTC,CASSAPPQGAYEQYF
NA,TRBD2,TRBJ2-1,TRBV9,TGTGCCAGCAGCGTAGGGCGGGGGTCCTGGAATGAGCAGTTCTTC,CASSVGRGSWNEQFF
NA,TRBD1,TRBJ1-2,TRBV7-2,TGTGCCAGCAGCATAGGACAGGGGGCCTATGGCTACACCTTC,CASSIGQGAYGYTF
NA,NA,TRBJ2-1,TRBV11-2,TGTGCCAGCAGCTTAGAGGGGGTCAATCCGGGGAATGAGCAGTTCTTC,CASSLEGVNPGNEQFF
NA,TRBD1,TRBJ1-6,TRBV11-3,TGTGCCAGCAGCTTGGACAGGAATTCACCCCTCCACTTT,CASSLDRNSPLHF
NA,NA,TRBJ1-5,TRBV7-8,TGTGCCAGCAGCTTCGCGTACGGACTCAATCAGCCCCAGCATTTT,CASSFAYGLNQPQHF
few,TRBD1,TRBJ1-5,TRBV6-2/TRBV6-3,TGTGCCAGCAGCTCCGAGACACAGGGGGCGAATCAGCCCCAGCATTTT,CASSSETQGANQPQHF
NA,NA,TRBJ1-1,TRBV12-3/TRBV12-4,TGTGCCAGCAGTCCGCCCGGGAACACTGAAGCTTTCTTT,CASSPPGNTEAFF
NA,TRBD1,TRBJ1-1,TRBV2,TGTGCCACCTTGGGACAGGGGAACACTGAAGCTTTCTTT,CATLGQGNTEAFF
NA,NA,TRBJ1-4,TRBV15,TGTGCCACCAGCAGAGTAACCGGGGGCATCGAAAAACTGTTTTTT,CATSRVTGGIEKLFF
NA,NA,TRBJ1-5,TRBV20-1,TGCAGTGCTAGTCCAGATAGCAATCAGCCCCAGCATTTT,CSASPDSNQPQHF
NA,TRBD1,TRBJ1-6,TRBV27,TGTGCCAGCAGTGAATCCGGGACAGGGAATTCACCCCTCCACTTT,CASSESGTGNSPLHF
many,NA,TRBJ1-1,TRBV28,TGTGCCAGCAGTTTACCTACAGGACCCTACATGAACACTGAAGCTTTCTTT,CASSLPTGPYMNTEAFF
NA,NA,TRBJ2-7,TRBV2,TGTGCCAGCAGTTATGACAGGTCCTCCTCCTACGAGCAGTACTTC,CASSYDRSSSYEQYF
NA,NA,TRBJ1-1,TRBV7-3,TGTGCCAGCAGCCTCCGGAGGGCAGCAAACACTGAAGCTTTCTTT,CASSLRRAANTEAFF
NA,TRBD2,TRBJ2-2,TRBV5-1,TGCGCCAGCAGCTTGGAAGGCGGGAGAACCGGGGAGCTGTTTTTT,CASSLEGGRTGELFF
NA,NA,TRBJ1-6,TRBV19,TGTGCCAGTAGTATAGGAGGGGAGGTGAGATCACCCCTCCACTTT,CASSIGGEVRSPLHF
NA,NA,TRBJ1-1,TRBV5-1,TGCGCCAGCAGCTTGGGGCCGGGGGGGAGTCAAACTGAAGCTTTCTTT,CASSLGPGGSQTEAFF
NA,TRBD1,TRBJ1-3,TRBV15,TGTGCCACCAGCAGAGATTTAGGGACAGGCGTCTCCATATATTTT,CATSRDLGTGVSIYF
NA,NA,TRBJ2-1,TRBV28,TGTGCCAGCAGTAAGGAGGACAGCCTCCTCTACAATGAGCAGTTCTTC,CASSKEDSLLYNEQFF
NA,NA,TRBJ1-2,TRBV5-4,TGTGCCGGCTTAGAGGGGTATGGCTACACCTTC,CAGLEGYGYTF
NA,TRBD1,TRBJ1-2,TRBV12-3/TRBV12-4,TGTGCCAGCAGTCCGGGACAGGGGTTTGGCTACACCTTC,CASSPGQGFGYTF
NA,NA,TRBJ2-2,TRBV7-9,TGTGCCAGCCCCCCGAGGGGCGGCATCACCGGGGAGCTGTTTTTT,CASPPRGGITGELFF
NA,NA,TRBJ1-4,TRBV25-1,TGTGCCAGCAGTAATCCGGGGGAAAAACTGTTTTTT,CASSNPGEKLFF
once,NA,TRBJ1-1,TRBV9,TGTGCCAGCAGCCTGACCCCTGGGGGCACTGAAGCTTTCTTT,CASSLTPGGTEAFF
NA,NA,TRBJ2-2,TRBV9,TGTGCCAGCAGCGTAGGTCAGAAACCCGGGGAGCTGTTTTTT,CASSVGQKPGELFF
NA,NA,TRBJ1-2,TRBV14,TGTGCCAGCAGCCAAGGAGTAGGCTTGGGTGGCTACACCTTC,CASSQGVGLGGYTF
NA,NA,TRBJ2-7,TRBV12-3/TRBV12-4,TGTGCCAGCAGTTTATCAGGGTCCTACGAGCAGTACTTC,CASSLSGSYEQYF
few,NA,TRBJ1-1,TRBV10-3,TGTGCCATCAGTGAGATTAACACTGAAGCTTTCTTT,CAISEINTEAFF
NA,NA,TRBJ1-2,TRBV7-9,TGTGCCAGCAGCGAAATGACAGTTAGTCGTGGCTACACCTTC,CASSEMTVSRGYTF
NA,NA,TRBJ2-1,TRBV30,TGTGCCTGGACCCTAGCCAACCCTTACAATGAGCAGTTCTTC,CAWTLANPYNEQFF
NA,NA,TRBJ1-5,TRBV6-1,TGTGCCAGCAGTGAACTTGGGGAGCCTCCCCGTCCCCAGCATTTT,CASSELGEPPRPQHF
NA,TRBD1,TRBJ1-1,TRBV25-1,TGTGCCAGCAGTGCGACCTCGGACAGGGGAGGTTCTGAAGCTTTCTTT,CASSATSDRGGSEAFF
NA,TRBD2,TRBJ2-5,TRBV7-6,TGTGCCAGCAGCAACGAAGCGGGGAGCCGGACCCAGTACTTC,CASSNEAGSRTQYF
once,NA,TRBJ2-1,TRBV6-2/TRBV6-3,TGTGCCAGCAGTTATGAAGGGACACTAAACAATGAGCAGTTCTTC,CASSYEGTLNNEQFF
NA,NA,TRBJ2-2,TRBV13,TGTGCCAGCAGCTTCCCTAACACCGGGGAGCTGTTTTTT,CASSFPNTGELFF
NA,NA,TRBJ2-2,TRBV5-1,TGCGCCAGCGGGGCCACAAACACCGGGGAGCTGTTTTTT,CASGATNTGELFF
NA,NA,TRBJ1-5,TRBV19,TGTGCCAGTAGTATGCTAGGGGGGTATAGCAATCAGCCCCAGCATTTT,CASSMLGGYSNQPQHF